Detailed here is one T cell receptor (beta chain). Profiling relied on immunoSEQ multiplex PCR, and the TCRdb table lists in-frame clones only, not all of them. The sample yields about 82,000 clones, roughly 80% seen once. The data originate from a study of blood T cell repertoires in COVID-19. Per germline, CDR1 MDHEN and CDR2 SYDVKM. Trimming at V came to 4 bases and at J to 0 bases, leaving 6 bases not matched to a gene. The CDR3 has 16 amino acids. Sequencing was done on a sample of peripheral blood. The receptor's source is a man aged 80 or over with active or convalescent COVID-19. The V gene is TRBV28, the J gene TRBJ2-4; TRBD2 matches 7 bases. CDR3 residues: CASSSWRELAKNIQYF. The CDR3 bases are TGTGCCAGCAGTTCCTGGCGGGAGCTAGCCAAAAACATTCAGTACTTC.